This T cell receptor (beta chain) came from a study of T cell responses to AZD1222 COVID-19 vaccine. Trimming stripped 1 base from V and 8 bases from J, with 8 bases between. This CDR3 region has 12 residues. Germline CDR1 reads LNHDA; CDR2 reads SQIVND (reference sequence). Profiled with immunoSEQ multiplex PCR; TCRdb holds only in-frame clones, not every one. Of 110,000 to 150,000 clones listed, 85% to 90% are singletons. A word on this clone: Its antigen is currently unknown.

Whole-study findings and limits: Among spike-specific TCRs, nearly half reportedly target unmutated variant regions. It should be noted that donors were predominantly white British and more often female, and clonal diversity was possibly underestimated. Of the AZD1222 recipients, only 5 or 6 were seropositive at baseline. Two AZD1222 administrations were followed by greater Spike-specific TCR breadth and depth.

This sequence joins TRBV19 and TRBJ1-1; no clear D gene. Here the sequenced sample was peripheral blood, taken on day 0 of AZD1222 vaccination. The clonotype comes from an adult in good health. Written as DNA, the CDR3 is TGTGCCAGTAGTATAGGCCCTACCGAAGCTTTCTTT. Protein sequence: CASSIGPTEAFF.